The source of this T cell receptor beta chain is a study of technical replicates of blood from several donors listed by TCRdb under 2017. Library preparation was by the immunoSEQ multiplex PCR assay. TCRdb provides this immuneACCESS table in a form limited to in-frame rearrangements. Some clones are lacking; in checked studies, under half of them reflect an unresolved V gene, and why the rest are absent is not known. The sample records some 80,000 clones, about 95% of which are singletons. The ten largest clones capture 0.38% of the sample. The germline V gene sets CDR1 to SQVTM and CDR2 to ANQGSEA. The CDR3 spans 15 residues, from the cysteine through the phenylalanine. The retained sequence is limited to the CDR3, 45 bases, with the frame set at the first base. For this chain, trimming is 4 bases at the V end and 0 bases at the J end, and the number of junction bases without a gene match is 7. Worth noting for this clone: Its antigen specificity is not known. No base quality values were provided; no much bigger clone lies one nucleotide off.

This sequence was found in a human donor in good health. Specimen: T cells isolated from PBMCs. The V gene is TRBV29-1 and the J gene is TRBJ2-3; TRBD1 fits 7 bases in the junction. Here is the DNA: TGCAGCGTTGCCTCGGGGACAGCTAGCACAGATACGCAGTATTTT. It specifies CSVASGTASTDTQYF.